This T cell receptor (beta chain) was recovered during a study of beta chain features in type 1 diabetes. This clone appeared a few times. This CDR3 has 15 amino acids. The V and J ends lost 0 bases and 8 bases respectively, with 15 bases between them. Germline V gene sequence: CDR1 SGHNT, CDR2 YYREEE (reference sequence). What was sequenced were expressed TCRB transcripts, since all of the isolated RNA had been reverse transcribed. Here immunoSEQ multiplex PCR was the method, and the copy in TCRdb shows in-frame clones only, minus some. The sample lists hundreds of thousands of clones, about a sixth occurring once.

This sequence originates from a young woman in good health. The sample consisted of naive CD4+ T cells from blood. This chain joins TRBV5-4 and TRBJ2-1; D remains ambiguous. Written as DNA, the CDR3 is TGTGCCAGCAGCTTGGCTGCGGAGCCCGGGCATGAGCAGTTCTTC. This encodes CASSLAAEPGHEQFF.